Each of the 30 T cell receptor beta chains below was sequenced from the same sample in a study of T cells in localized non-small cell lung cancer. The repertoire was sequenced with immunoSEQ multiplex PCR; TCRdb's copy has only in-frame clones and lacks some. The sample includes about 53,000 clones, approximately 80% seen only once; the top ten take approximately 18%. This material consisted of peripheral blood mononuclear cells, taken before any cancer treatment. All receptors derive from a man aged 40 to 70 with stage III lung adenocarcinoma.

This chain joins TRBV5-1 and TRBJ2-5; D might be TRBD1 (6 bases). The CDR3 is made up of 14 amino acids. Trimming shortened V by 3 bases and J by 2 bases, and 11 bases separated the two germline ends. Per the germline V gene, CDR1 is SGHRS and CDR2 is YFSETQ. CDR3 sequence (DNA): TGCGCCAGCAGCTCCCAAAGGGGGCAAGAGACCCAGTACTTC. Protein product: CASSSQRGQETQYF.

The chain joins TRBV21-1 to TRBJ1-1; TRBD1 is the table's D call and was not checked against the DNA. TRBV21-1 is given as a pseudogene. This CDR3 is built from 17 residues. The CDR3 loop reads CASSNCFRVVANTEAFF. DNA for the CDR3: TGTGCCAGCAGCAATTGTTTCAGGGTAGTGGCGAACACTGAAGCTTTCTTT.

The chain couples TRBV7-9 to TRBJ1-1, with D possibly TRBD1 on 5 matching bases. The V gene's germline CDR1 is SEHNR and CDR2 FQNEAQ (reference sequence). The V and J ends lost 6 bases and 6 bases respectively, with 14 bases between them. This CDR3 region has 13 residues. The CDR3 region has the DNA TGTGCCAGCAGAGTAGGGGTCGACGCTGAAGCTTTCTTT. It is translated as CASRVGVDAEAFF.

The rearrangement joins TRBV5-1 to TRBJ1-5, with D possibly TRBD1 on 6 matching bases. Trimming removed 4 bases at V and 6 bases at J, with 14 bases between. Germline-derived CDR1 and CDR2 are SGHRS and YFSETQ. The CDR3 extends over 14 amino acids. In nucleotides, the CDR3 is TGCGCCAGCAGCCTTCAGGGGTTCGGTCAGCCCCAGCATTTT. Its translation is CASSLQGFGQPQHF.

This clone came up a few times. The chain couples TRBV7-3 to TRBJ2-5, with 12 bases matching TRBD2. The CDR3 totals 15 residues. Trimming removed 6 bases from V and 1 base from J; junction bases left unmatched: 3. Germline CDR1 is SGHTA and CDR2 is FQGTGA. The CDR3 DNA reads as TGTGCCAGCAGTCCGACTAGCGGGAGCCAAGAGACCCAGTACTTC. Its protein is CASSPTSGSQETQYF.

The gene calls are TRBV4-1 and TRBJ1-4, with 11 bases lining up with TRBD1. V dropped 0 bases and J dropped 10; count of bases not matched to a gene: 7. The CDR3 totals 16 residues. Germline-derived CDR1 and CDR2 are MGHRA and YSYEKL. CDR3 bases: TGCGCCAGCAGCCAAGACACCGGGACAGGGGGTCGAAAACTGTTTTTT. Encoded protein: CASSQDTGTGGRKLFF.

A few counts support this clone. This CDR3 reads CASTLGQGYEQYF. CDR3 nucleotides: TGTGCCAGCACCTTGGGACAGGGATACGAGCAGTACTTC. J is TRBJ2-7 and V is TRBV6-1, with 9 bases aligning to TRBD1. The V and J ends lost 7 bases and 4 bases, in that order; junction bases with no gene match: 5. In germline, CDR1 is MNHNS, CDR2 SASEGT. The CDR3 runs 13 residues.

The J gene is TRBJ2-1, the V gene TRBV9; 13 bases fit TRBD2. CDR1 is SGDLS, CDR2 YYNGEE, per germline. V shed 0 bases and J 6 bases; nucleotides not matched to a gene: 9. The CDR3 consists of 18 residues. The CDR3 sequence is CASSVGTSGSFRGNEQFF. In DNA form, the CDR3 reads TGTGCCAGCAGCGTAGGGACTAGCGGGAGCTTCCGGGGCAATGAGCAGTTCTTC.

This chain uses TRBV4-2 with TRBJ2-7; D gene unclear. The V gene lost 5 bases and the J gene lost 0 bases, with 14 bases spanning the gap. This CDR3 has 15 residues. From germline, CDR1 is LGHNA and CDR2 YNFKEQ. The chain's CDR3 is CASSWIGRSSYEQYF. DNA of the CDR3: TGTGCCAGCAGCTGGATCGGACGGAGCTCCTACGAGCAGTACTTC.

The genes are TRBV19 and TRBJ2-5; 9 bases align to TRBD1. After removal of 6 bases from V and 5 bases from J, the junction contained 10 bases not matched to a gene. Germline assignment: CDR1 LNHDA and CDR2 SQIVND (reference sequence). CDR3 length: 15 residues. The CDR3 DNA is TGTGCCAGTAGGCTTAGGGACAGGGCGGTGGAGACCCAGTACTTC. Translating gives CASRLRDRAVETQYF.

The rearrangement links TRBV11-2 to TRBJ2-7; 8 bases are a match to TRBD1. This CDR3 is built from 15 residues. Germline loops: CDR1 SGHAT, CDR2 FQNNGV. Germline trimming cut 2 bases from V and 2 bases from J; bases unmatched to any gene: 5. The chain's CDR3 is CASSLLGQGPYEQYF. Written as DNA, the CDR3 is TGTGCCAGCAGCTTACTTGGACAGGGACCCTACGAGCAGTACTTC.

The chain joins TRBV7-2 to TRBJ2-5, with 7 bases that match TRBD1. Germline CDR1 and CDR2: SGHTA and FQGNSA. The CDR3 totals 14 residues. J lost 2 bases, V lost 5 bases, and 5 bases had no gene match. CDR3 sequence reads: CASSRDSNQETQYF. In DNA form, the CDR3 reads TGTGCCAGCAGCAGGGACAGTAATCAAGAGACCCAGTACTTC.

The chain recombines TRBV7-2 with TRBJ2-7; 12 bases fit TRBD2. V lost 1 base to trimming and J lost 2 bases; unmatched junction nucleotides: 3. Germline values: CDR1 SGHTA, CDR2 FQGNSA. The CDR3 consists of 16 residues. CDR3 amino acids: CASSLVASGGAYEQYF. DNA of the CDR3: TGTGCCAGCAGCTTAGTGGCTAGCGGGGGGGCCTACGAGCAGTACTTC.

The chain couples TRBV5-8 to TRBJ2-3; 8 bases fit TRBD1. The trim removed 3 bases at V and 7 bases at J, leaving 7 bases unmatched. The CDR3 extends over 14 amino acids. CDR1 SGHTS and CDR2 YDEGEE come from the germline V gene. The CDR3 region has the DNA TGTGCCAGCAGCTCCAGGGGGCCGAGGAATACGCAGTATTTT. This encodes CASSSRGPRNTQYF.

The V gene is TRBV13, the J gene TRBJ1-1; 7 positions match TRBD1. Germline V gene data show CDR1 as PRHDT and CDR2 as FYEKMQ (reference sequence). V gave up 6 bases and J gave up 0 bases; unmatched junction bases: 4. The CDR3 has 14 residues. CDR3 loop: CASSTGTVNTEAFF. CDR3 in DNA: TGTGCCAGCAGTACCGGGACAGTGAACACTGAAGCTTTCTTT.

DNA for the CDR3: TGTGCCAGCAGATCCTCCGCTGGGCGTAGCACAGATACGCAGTATTTT. Translating it yields CASRSSAGRSTDTQYF. The chain combines TRBV11-3 with TRBJ2-3; D is unclear. V was pared by 6 bases and J by 0 bases, with 16 bases between. This CDR3 has 16 residues. Germline V gene data show CDR1 as SGHNT and CDR2 as YENEEA.

The chain recombines TRBV7-2 with TRBJ1-6, with D possibly matching TRBD1 (6 bases). Trimming left V 5 bases short and J 5 bases short, with 13 bases between. The CDR3 sequence is 15 residues long. Germline V gene data show CDR1 as SGHTA and CDR2 as FQGNSA. CDR3 protein: CASSPGTPDNSPLHF. The DNA of the CDR3 is TGTGCCAGCAGCCCCGGGACACCAGATAATTCACCCCTCCACTTT.

J is TRBJ1-4 and V is TRBV5-1; 7 nucleotides match TRBD1. After removal of 6 bases from V and 4 bases from J, the junction contained 6 bases not matched to a gene. Per the germline V gene, CDR1 is SGHRS and CDR2 is YFSETQ. The CDR3 contains 14 residues. The CDR3 spells CASTLQGNNEKLFF. The CDR3 DNA reads TGCGCCAGCACCCTACAGGGGAATAATGAAAAACTGTTTTTT.

V usage is TRBV7-9 and J usage is TRBJ2-3; 8 bases align to TRBD1. The CDR3 contains 14 residues. V trimming: 6 bases; J trimming: 5 bases; junction bases outside the gene matches: 7. From germline, CDR1 is SEHNR and CDR2 FQNEAQ (reference sequence). CDR3 residues: CASSPGQVVDTQYF. Here the CDR3 DNA reads TGTGCCAGCAGTCCGGGACAGGTTGTAGATACGCAGTATTTT.

By sample share, this clone is medium-sized. The chain uses TRBV9 and TRBJ2-5; no clear D gene. The CDR3 has 15 amino acids. V lost 0 bases and J lost 2, with 11 bases in between. Germline values: CDR1 SGDLS, CDR2 YYNGEE. CDR3 residues: CASSVEARPQETQYF. DNA of the CDR3: TGTGCCAGCAGCGTAGAGGCCCGGCCTCAAGAGACCCAGTACTTC.

The gene calls are TRBV19 and TRBJ1-5, with 8 bases matching TRBD1. Germline V gene lookup returns CDR1 LNHDA and CDR2 SQIVND (reference sequence). V was pared by 2 bases and J by 6 bases, with 6 bases of the junction left unmatched. There are 15 residues in the CDR3. The DNA of the CDR3 is TGTGCCAGTAGTATACTGCAGGGGGCGGGTCAGCCCCAGCATTTT. Its protein is CASSILQGAGQPQHF.

The chain links TRBV5-1 to TRBJ1-3; 12 positions agree with TRBD1. Looked up from germline, CDR1 is SGHRS and CDR2 is YFSETQ. The CDR3 is made up of 19 amino acids. J gave up 1 base and V 3 bases, and 11 bases lay outside the gene matches. CDR3 region: CASSSSGTGGFGSGNTIYF. The CDR3 coding sequence is TGCGCCAGCAGCTCATCCGGGACAGGGGGCTTTGGATCTGGAAACACCATATATTTT.

V gene TRBV7-2 combines with J gene TRBJ1-3, with TRBD1 matching 7 bases. The CDR3 length is 16 residues. CDR1 and CDR2 (germline): SGHTA, FQGNSA. Germline trimming cut 5 bases from V and 0 bases from J; bases unmatched to any gene: 7. DNA of the CDR3: TGTGCCAGCAGCGAGGGACAGCCGTACTCTGGAAACACCATATATTTT. It is translated as CASSEGQPYSGNTIYF. Full variable domain (outside the CDR3, taken from reference TRBV7-2 and TRBJ1-3): GAGVSQSPSNKVTEKGKDVELRCDPISGHTALYWYRQSLGQGLEFLIYFQGNSAPDKSGLPSDRFSAERTGGSVSTLTIQRTQQEDSAVYLCASSEGQPYSGNTIYFGEGSWLTVV.

This rearrangement joins TRBV19 to TRBJ2-1; D perhaps matches TRBD2 (5 bases). This CDR3 has 13 residues. Trimming took 3 bases from V and 4 from J, leaving 7 bases between them. The germline V gene encodes CDR1 LNHDA and CDR2 SQIVND (reference sequence). The CDR3, as DNA: TGTGCCAGTAGTATCGAGGGATACAATGAGCAGTTCTTC. This translates into CASSIEGYNEQFF.

This clone was seen only a few times. The chain joins TRBV2 to TRBJ1-6; D ambiguous. The CDR3 covers 14 residues. V lost 5 bases to trimming and J lost 9 bases, with 14 bases between them. Germline lookup yields CDR1 SNHLY and CDR2 FYNNEI. DNA of the CDR3: TGTGCCAGCAGTAGAAGCCAGCGGGGTTCACCCCTCCACTTT. Translating gives CASSRSQRGSPLHF.

This chain joins TRBV5-4 and TRBJ2-7; no reliable D call. The V end was cut by 5 bases, the J end by 4 bases, with 10 bases between. The germline V gene has CDR1 SGHNT and CDR2 YYREEE (reference sequence). The CDR3 consists of 12 residues. CDR3 coding DNA: TGTGCCAGCAGTTCCGACCTGTACGAGCAGTACTTC. This sequence encodes CASSSDLYEQYF.

The chain links TRBV7-2 to TRBJ1-5, with unresolved D. Deletions cut 2 bases from V and 4 bases from J, with 9 bases between. Germline loops: CDR1 SGHTA, CDR2 FQGNSA. The length of the CDR3 is 14 residues. The CDR3 DNA follows: TGTGCCAGCAGCTTAACTTCTGGAAATCAGCCCCAGCATTTT. Its protein is CASSLTSGNQPQHF.

The chain has TRBV13 and TRBJ2-4; D call uncertain. V lost 3 bases and J lost 0, with 12 bases in between. The CDR3 totals 16 residues. From germline, CDR1 is PRHDT and CDR2 FYEKMQ (reference sequence). The CDR3 loop is CASSFRTELAKNIQYF. The CDR3 region has the DNA TGTGCCAGCAGCTTTCGGACGGAGCTAGCCAAAAACATTCAGTACTTC. Full variable domain (rest looked up from reference TRBV13 and TRBJ2-4): AAGVIQSPRHLIKEKRETATLKCYPIPRHDTVYWYQQGPGQDPQFLISFYEKMQSDKGSIPDRFSAQQFSDYHSELNMSSLELGDSALYFCASSFRTELAKNIQYFGAGTRLSVL.

The count of this clone is one. This sequence joins TRBV29-1 and TRBJ2-7; 7 bases line up with TRBD2. The germline V gene has CDR1 SQVTM and CDR2 ANQGSEA. The V gene end was trimmed by 2 bases and the J gene end by 3 bases; junction bases not matched to a gene: 4. This CDR3 contains 13 residues. The CDR3 region has the DNA TGCAGCGTTGAAAAGAGCGGGATCTACGAGCAGTACTTC. It encodes CSVEKSGIYEQYF.

The chain is built from TRBV9 and TRBJ2-1; D unclear. V dropped 0 bases and J dropped 6 bases, with 4 bases sitting between them. This CDR3 is built from 12 residues. CDR1 and CDR2 (germline): SGDLS, YYNGEE. CDR3 sequence (DNA): TGTGCCAGCAGCGTAGACGTCAATGAGCAGTTCTTC. Encoded protein: CASSVDVNEQFF.